The rows below give T cell receptor beta chains drawn from one sample of a study of blood T cell repertoires in COVID-19. Data came from immunoSEQ multiplex PCR; TCRdb stores just in-frame clones and leaves some out. The sample shows about 140,000 clones, 85% to 90% of them seen only once. Sequencing was carried out using peripheral blood. Every receptor here comes from a woman in her sixties or seventies with acute or convalescent COVID-19. Both conserved end residues are part of each CDR3. D genes are given only for firm matches. Only some rows state a clone size, as once, few, many or a class for expanded clones.

few TRBJ1-3 TRBD1 TRBV19 TGTGCCAGTAGTGACCTACAGGGGAGGTCTGGAAACACCATATATTTT CASSDLQGRSGNTIYF
. TRBJ2-7 . TRBV28 TGTGCCAGCAGTTTAACGCAGGTAATCCCATACGGTGAGCAGTACTTC CASSLTQVIPYGEQYF
. TRBJ2-3 . TRBV27 TGTGCCAGCAGTTGGGGGCAGGGTCGGGCAGATACGCAGTATTTT CASSWGQGRADTQYF
. TRBJ2-5 . TRBV7-7 TGTGCTAGCAGCTTAGCGGGCAGGGGGCAAGAGACCCAGTACTTC CASSLAGRGQETQYF
. TRBJ1-2 . TRBV6-5 TGTGCCAGTGGGAGCAGTCAGATTAACTATGGCTACACCTTC CASGSSQINYGYTF
. TRBJ2-7 . TRBV4-3 TGCGCCAGCAGCCAAGATTCCAGGGGCTACGAGCAGTACTTC CASSQDSRGYEQYF
. TRBJ1-3 . TRBV3-1/TRBV3-2 TGTGCCAGCAGCCAGCGTGGAAACACCATATATTTT CASSQRGNTIYF
. TRBJ2-3 TRBD2 TRBV10-3 TGTGCCATCAGGCCGACTAGCGGGGTAACAGATACGCAGTATTTT CAIRPTSGVTDTQYF
. TRBJ1-5 TRBD1 TRBV24-1 TGTGCCACCAGAGACAGGGAGAATCAGCCCCAGCATTTT CATRDRENQPQHF
few TRBJ2-5 TRBD2 TRBV7-2 TGTGCCAGCAGCTCCGCCCCTCATAGCGGGGGTGGGACCCAGTACTTC CASSSAPHSGGGTQYF
. TRBJ2-1 TRBD2 TRBV7-2 TGTGCCAGCAGCTTACCCCGGGCTAGCGGCTCCCATGAGCAGTTCTTC CASSLPRASGSHEQFF
. TRBJ2-1 . TRBV19 TGTGCCAGTAGACAGGGCAATAACAATGAGCAGTTCTTC CASRQGNNNEQFF
. TRBJ2-4 . TRBV3-1/TRBV3-2 TGTGCCAGCAGCCAAGTGGGAGTCAAAAACATTCAGTACTTC CASSQVGVKNIQYF
. TRBJ1-4 . TRBV6-6 . CASFLWGREKLFF
. TRBJ2-7 TRBD1 TRBV5-4 TGTGCCAGCAGCTCATCACGCGGACAGGGAAGTCACGAGCAGTACTTC CASSSSRGQGSHEQYF
. TRBJ2-7 TRBD1 TRBV6-6 TGTGCCAGCAGCTCCCGGGACAGAGCCTACGAGCAGTACTTC CASSSRDRAYEQYF
. TRBJ2-1 TRBD2 TRBV6-4 TGTGCCAGCCCCGGGACTAGCGGGGGGGCATCCAATGAGCAGTTCTTC CASPGTSGGASNEQFF
. TRBJ1-4 . TRBV19 TGTGCCAGTAAGCCCCAGGGATCAAAAGGGCTGGCTGAAAAACTGTTTTTT CASKPQGSKGLAEKLFF
. TRBJ1-2 . TRBV27 TGTGCCAGCAGTTTCACGGGATACTATGGCTACACCTTC CASSFTGYYGYTF
once TRBJ1-1 . TRBV6-5 TGTGCCAGCACCCGGACAGCCAACACTGAAGCTTTCTTT CASTRTANTEAFF
. TRBJ2-5 . TRBV5-1 TGCGCCAGCAGTCCGCAGGGTCCCCAAGAGACCCAGTACTTC CASSPQGPQETQYF
. TRBJ1-6 . TRBV19 TGTGCCAGTTCGACGGGGATCTCCTATAATTCACCCCTCCACTTT CASSTGISYNSPLHF
. TRBJ1-6 TRBD1 TRBV27 TGTGCCAGCAGCCCCGGGACAGGGTACTCACCCCTCCACTTT CASSPGTGYSPLHF
. TRBJ1-4 . TRBV6-5 TGTGCCAGCAGTTACTTCAAAAACACGGGACTGTTTTTT CASSYFKNTGLFF
. TRBJ2-3 . TRBV6-4 TGTGCCAGCAGTGACCAATTACAGGGTCGAGTTTCTAGCACAGATACGCAGTATTTT CASSDQLQGRVSSTDTQYF
. TRBJ1-4 . TRBV6-5 TGTGCCAGCAGTTACTCGAATTCAGTCAATGAAAAACTGTTTTTT CASSYSNSVNEKLFF
. TRBJ2-1 . TRBV24-1 TGTGCCACCGCCGAGGGCTCCTACAATGAGCAGTTCTTC CATAEGSYNEQFF
. TRBJ1-1 . TRBV5-1 TGCGCCAGCAGCTTCGAGGGCTGGGGGAACACTGAAGCTTTCTTT CASSFEGWGNTEAFF
. TRBJ1-2 TRBD1 TRBV7-9 TGTGCCAGCAGCTTAGGCCGGGACAGGGGCGACTATGGCTACACCTTC CASSLGRDRGDYGYTF
. TRBJ2-2 TRBD1 TRBV29-1 TGCAGCGGCCGGACAGGGGTGGGGAACACCGGGGAGCTGTTTTTT CSGRTGVGNTGELFF
. TRBJ2-1 TRBD2 TRBV5-1 TGCGCCAGCAGCCCGGCGGGGGGGGGTGAGCAGTTCTTC CASSPAGGGEQFF
. TRBJ2-5 . TRBV24-1 TGTGCCACCAGTGAATGGGCGGCGGGGTTAAAAGAGACCCAGTACTTC CATSEWAAGLKETQYF
. TRBJ1-6 TRBD1 TRBV19 TGTGCCAGTAGCGTGACAGGGGTGAATTCACCCCTCCACTTT CASSVTGVNSPLHF
. TRBJ1-1 TRBD1 TRBV28 TGTGCCAGCAAGGCCGGGACAGTGAACACTGAAGCTTTCTTT CASKAGTVNTEAFF
. TRBJ2-2 TRBD2 TRBV19 TGTGCCAGTAGTATCCGACTAGCGGGGGGGCCGAACACCGGGGAGCTGTTTTTT CASSIRLAGGPNTGELFF
few TRBJ1-6 . TRBV18 TGTGCCAGCTCACCAATGTCCGCGTCTAGCTCCTATAATTCACCCCTCCACTTT CASSPMSASSSYNSPLHF
. TRBJ1-2 TRBD1 TRBV28 TGTGCCAGCAGAGGGGGCTATAACTATGGCTACACCTTC CASRGGYNYGYTF
. TRBJ1-1 . TRBV29-1 TGCAGCGTTGGGACATTAGAGAACACTGAAGCTTTCTTT CSVGTLENTEAFF
. TRBJ2-2 . TRBV11-3 TGTGCCAGCAGCCCGCGGAGGTCCACCGGGGAGCTGTTTTTT CASSPRRSTGELFF
. TRBJ1-5 TRBD1 TRBV19 TGTGCCAGTAGTACCCGACAGGGGGCAAATCAGCCCCAGCATTTT CASSTRQGANQPQHF
. TRBJ1-6 . TRBV9 TGTGCCAGCAGCGTAGGATACAGGGTCCCCTCACCCCTCCACTTT CASSVGYRVPSPLHF
. TRBJ1-1 TRBD1 TRBV5-1 TGCGCCAGCAGCTTGCGGACAGGGGACACTGAAGCTTTCTTT CASSLRTGDTEAFF